These 2 T cell receptor beta chains share one sample of origin, sequenced in a study of cytomegalovirus exposure and HLA in healthy donors. Amplification used 60 Vbeta primers and 13 Jbeta primers. Here immunoSEQ multiplex PCR was the method, and the copy in TCRdb shows in-frame clones only, minus some. The repertoire has approximately 100,000 clones, roughly 70% of them found once; the top ten carry about a tenth. The sequencing sample was made of PBMCs. The receptors stem from a man in his forties in good health and CMV-seropositive.

The chain employs TRBV19 and TRBJ1-2, with a tentative D call TRBD1 (6 bases). Germline V gene sequence: CDR1 LNHDA, CDR2 SQIVND (reference sequence). Trimming stripped 1 base from V and 0 bases from J, with 6 bases between. CDR3 length equals 14 residues. The CDR3 nucleotides read TGTGCCAGTAGTATAGGGACAGCTAACTATGGCTACACCTTC. The encoded protein is CASSIGTANYGYTF.

In this sample, this clone turned up a few times. This rearrangement joins TRBV9 to TRBJ1-5, with D unresolved. V was cut by 0 bases and J by 6 bases, with 10 bases left in between. This CDR3 has 14 residues. Per the germline V gene, CDR1 is SGDLS and CDR2 is YYNGEE. The CDR3 bases are TGTGCCAGCAGCGTAGCGGGAGAGACTCAGCCCCAGCATTTT. It translates to CASSVAGETQPQHF.